This is a list of T cell receptor beta chains from one sample in a study of tumor and adjacent non-tumor tissue in lung cancer. TCRdb ran MiXCR on the multiplex PCR reads and lists one entry per CDR3 protein. This sample has under 140,000 distinct CDR3 sequences, with 75% to 90% found just once. The sample taken for sequencing was lung tumor tissue. These receptors came from a man between 65 and 80 years old with non-small cell lung cancer. Each CDR3 is given with its conserved first and last residue. A D gene is named only where the DNA matches it firmly. Expanded clones get a size class; other rows say once, few or many, or leave the size out.

d_gene | j_gene | abundance | v_gene | CDR3nt | CDR3aa
. | TRBJ2-1 | . | TRBV10-1 | TGCGCCAGCAGTCCGGGACGTTCGTACAATGAGCAGCTCTTC | CASSPGRSYNEQLF
TRBD2 | TRBJ2-1 | . | TRBV7-8 | TGTGCTAGCAGTCCCGCCCTAGCGGCCTATTACAATGAGCAGTTCTTC | CASSPALAAYYNEQFF
. | TRBJ2-3 | many | TRBV5-1 | TGCGCCAGCAGCAGGACAGCCGTTAGCACAGATACGCAGTATTTT | CASSRTAVSTDTQYF
. | TRBJ2-3 | . | TRBV11-2 | TGTGCCATGTCTGGTCGGAGCATAGATACTCAGTATTTT | CAMSGRSIDTQYF
. | TRBJ2-1 | . | TRBV29-1 | TGCAGCGCTGTGTGGAGGGGCACAAACAATGAAAAGTTCTTC | CSAVWRGTNNEKFF
TRBD2 | TRBJ2-7 | . | TRBV10-3 | TGTGCCATTAGTGAGTCAGTAGCGGGATGGCCGTACGAGCAGTACTTC | CAISESVAGWPYEQYF
TRBD2 | TRBJ2-3 | . | TRBV20-1 | TGCAGTGCGAGACTAGCAGGAGCGAATACAAATACGCAGTATTTT | CSARLAGANTNTQYF
. | TRBJ2-3 | . | TRBV6-1 | TGTGCCAGCAGCGCGGGGATTAACAATCAGCCCCAGTATTTT | CASSAGINNQPQYF
. | TRBJ2-3 | . | TRBV20-1 | TGCAGTGCCCCACTAGCAGGGGGGTCCACAGATACGCAGTATTTT | CSAPLAGGSTDTQYF
TRBD2 | TRBJ2-1 | . | TRBV4-3 | TGCGCCGGCGGCCAAGATCCAGCGGGAGCTGAATACAATGAGCAGTTCTTC | CAGGQDPAGAEYNEQFF
. | TRBJ2-1 | . | TRBV10-3 | TGTGCCCTTCATGCCCGGGGTAACAATGAGCAGTTCTTT | CALHARGNNEQFF
. | TRBJ2-1 | . | TRBV6-2/TRBV6-3 | TGTGCCAGCAGTTGGCGGCCAGAGGATGAGCAGTTATTC | CASSWRPEDEQLF
. | TRBJ2-2 | . | TRBV12-3/TRBV12-4 | TGTGCCAGCAGTAGTCGTGGGGTGCTGTTTTTT | CASSSRGVLFF
. | TRBJ1-4 | once | TRBV4-3 | TGCACCAGCAGCCTAGATATCAGGGCCCCAGGGGAAAAACTGTTTTTT | CTSSLDIRAPGEKLFF
TRBD2 | TRBJ2-5 | . | TRBV11-1 | TGTGTCAGCAGCTTGGCGCGGGAGGGATCCCAGTACTTC | CVSSLAREGSQYF
. | TRBJ2-7 | . | TRBV28 | TGTGCCAGCAGTTCCCGGCGGGCCGGGGGTTACGAGCATAACTTC | CASSSRRAGGYEHNF